This T cell receptor (beta chain) derives from a study of T-cell memory formation after mild COVID-19. Study context: TCR clusters were mostly confined to one donor each.

Study outcomes and limitations: Day 15 to 85 contracting clones showed balanced CD4/CD8; day 15 to 37 expanders favored CD4+.

Barcoded TCR alpha and TCR beta cDNA libraries with UMIs came from 5'RACE using constant-segment primers. TCRdb analysed the 5' RACE reads with MiXCR anew, one entry per CDR3 protein. This table has 500,000 to 650,000 distinct CDR3 sequences, about 20% appearing once. Trimming at V came to 2 bases and at J to 0 bases, leaving 16 bases not matched to a gene. The CDR3 loop spans 20 amino acids. In germline, CDR1 is SEHNR, CDR2 FQNEAQ (reference sequence). This clonotype was seen more than once but under ten times. Its antigen is still unknown. The sequence came from an adult woman who had mild COVID-19 (a few samples of this study predate the infection). Cell type and time point are not known. Sequenced material: PBMCs or a T cell subset sorted from them (not recorded which). The chain uses TRBV7-9 and TRBJ2-7; TRBD1 matches at 10 bases. In DNA form, the CDR3 reads TGTGCCAGCAGCTTATTCCCGGCGCGGGGACAGGGGAGAGACTCCTACGAGCAGTACTTC. Translation gives CASSLFPARGQGRDSYEQYF.